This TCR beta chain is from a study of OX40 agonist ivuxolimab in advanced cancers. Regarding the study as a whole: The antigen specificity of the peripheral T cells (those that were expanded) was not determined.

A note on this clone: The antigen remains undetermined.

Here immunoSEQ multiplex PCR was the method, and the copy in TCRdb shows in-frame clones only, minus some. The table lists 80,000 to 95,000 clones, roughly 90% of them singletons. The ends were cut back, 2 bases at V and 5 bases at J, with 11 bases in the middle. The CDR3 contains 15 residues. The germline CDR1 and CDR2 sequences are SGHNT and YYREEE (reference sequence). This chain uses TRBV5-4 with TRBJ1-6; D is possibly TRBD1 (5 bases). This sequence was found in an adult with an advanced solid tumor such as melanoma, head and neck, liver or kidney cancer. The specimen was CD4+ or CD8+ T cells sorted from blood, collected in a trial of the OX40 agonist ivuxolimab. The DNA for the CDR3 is TGTGCCAGCAGCTTATCTGGGGCAAATAATTCACCCCTCCACTTT. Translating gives CASSLSGANNSPLHF.